This entry features one TCR beta chain sequence. Its antigen is not identified. These data come from a study of post-analysis software for immune sequencing data. About the research overall: Included among the disease courses, which were recorded for the cohort, were relapsing-remitting, secondary progressive and progressive-relapsing multiple sclerosis. Study-wide results and caveats: Normalized Chao1 diversity was significantly lower in multiple sclerosis patients than in controls. TRBV5-6, TRBV5-1 and TRBV20-1 belonged to a set of a few TRBV segments that were more frequent in patients than controls.

The library was made from cDNA and included unique molecular identifiers. From approximately 1 to 10 million T cells, a few hundred thousand cDNA molecules were obtained. Each CDR3 protein is one row after TCRdb ran MiXCR on the PCR reads. The sample has 740,000 or so distinct CDR3 sequences, about 50% seen once; the top ten hold about 4.8%. Germline V gene data show CDR1 as SGHAT and CDR2 as FQDESV (reference sequence). This CDR3 comprises 15 residues. The germline V and J ends were trimmed by 3 bases and 3 bases, with 9 bases remaining between them. Sequences were obtained from blood. The genes are TRBV11-1 and TRBJ2-6; D unresolved. This TCR came from a girl aged 10 to 17 with multiple sclerosis. CDR3 nucleotides: TGTGCCAGCAGCTTGCAGGAGTTTGGGGCCAACGTCCTGACTTTC. Encoded protein: CASSLQEFGANVLTF.